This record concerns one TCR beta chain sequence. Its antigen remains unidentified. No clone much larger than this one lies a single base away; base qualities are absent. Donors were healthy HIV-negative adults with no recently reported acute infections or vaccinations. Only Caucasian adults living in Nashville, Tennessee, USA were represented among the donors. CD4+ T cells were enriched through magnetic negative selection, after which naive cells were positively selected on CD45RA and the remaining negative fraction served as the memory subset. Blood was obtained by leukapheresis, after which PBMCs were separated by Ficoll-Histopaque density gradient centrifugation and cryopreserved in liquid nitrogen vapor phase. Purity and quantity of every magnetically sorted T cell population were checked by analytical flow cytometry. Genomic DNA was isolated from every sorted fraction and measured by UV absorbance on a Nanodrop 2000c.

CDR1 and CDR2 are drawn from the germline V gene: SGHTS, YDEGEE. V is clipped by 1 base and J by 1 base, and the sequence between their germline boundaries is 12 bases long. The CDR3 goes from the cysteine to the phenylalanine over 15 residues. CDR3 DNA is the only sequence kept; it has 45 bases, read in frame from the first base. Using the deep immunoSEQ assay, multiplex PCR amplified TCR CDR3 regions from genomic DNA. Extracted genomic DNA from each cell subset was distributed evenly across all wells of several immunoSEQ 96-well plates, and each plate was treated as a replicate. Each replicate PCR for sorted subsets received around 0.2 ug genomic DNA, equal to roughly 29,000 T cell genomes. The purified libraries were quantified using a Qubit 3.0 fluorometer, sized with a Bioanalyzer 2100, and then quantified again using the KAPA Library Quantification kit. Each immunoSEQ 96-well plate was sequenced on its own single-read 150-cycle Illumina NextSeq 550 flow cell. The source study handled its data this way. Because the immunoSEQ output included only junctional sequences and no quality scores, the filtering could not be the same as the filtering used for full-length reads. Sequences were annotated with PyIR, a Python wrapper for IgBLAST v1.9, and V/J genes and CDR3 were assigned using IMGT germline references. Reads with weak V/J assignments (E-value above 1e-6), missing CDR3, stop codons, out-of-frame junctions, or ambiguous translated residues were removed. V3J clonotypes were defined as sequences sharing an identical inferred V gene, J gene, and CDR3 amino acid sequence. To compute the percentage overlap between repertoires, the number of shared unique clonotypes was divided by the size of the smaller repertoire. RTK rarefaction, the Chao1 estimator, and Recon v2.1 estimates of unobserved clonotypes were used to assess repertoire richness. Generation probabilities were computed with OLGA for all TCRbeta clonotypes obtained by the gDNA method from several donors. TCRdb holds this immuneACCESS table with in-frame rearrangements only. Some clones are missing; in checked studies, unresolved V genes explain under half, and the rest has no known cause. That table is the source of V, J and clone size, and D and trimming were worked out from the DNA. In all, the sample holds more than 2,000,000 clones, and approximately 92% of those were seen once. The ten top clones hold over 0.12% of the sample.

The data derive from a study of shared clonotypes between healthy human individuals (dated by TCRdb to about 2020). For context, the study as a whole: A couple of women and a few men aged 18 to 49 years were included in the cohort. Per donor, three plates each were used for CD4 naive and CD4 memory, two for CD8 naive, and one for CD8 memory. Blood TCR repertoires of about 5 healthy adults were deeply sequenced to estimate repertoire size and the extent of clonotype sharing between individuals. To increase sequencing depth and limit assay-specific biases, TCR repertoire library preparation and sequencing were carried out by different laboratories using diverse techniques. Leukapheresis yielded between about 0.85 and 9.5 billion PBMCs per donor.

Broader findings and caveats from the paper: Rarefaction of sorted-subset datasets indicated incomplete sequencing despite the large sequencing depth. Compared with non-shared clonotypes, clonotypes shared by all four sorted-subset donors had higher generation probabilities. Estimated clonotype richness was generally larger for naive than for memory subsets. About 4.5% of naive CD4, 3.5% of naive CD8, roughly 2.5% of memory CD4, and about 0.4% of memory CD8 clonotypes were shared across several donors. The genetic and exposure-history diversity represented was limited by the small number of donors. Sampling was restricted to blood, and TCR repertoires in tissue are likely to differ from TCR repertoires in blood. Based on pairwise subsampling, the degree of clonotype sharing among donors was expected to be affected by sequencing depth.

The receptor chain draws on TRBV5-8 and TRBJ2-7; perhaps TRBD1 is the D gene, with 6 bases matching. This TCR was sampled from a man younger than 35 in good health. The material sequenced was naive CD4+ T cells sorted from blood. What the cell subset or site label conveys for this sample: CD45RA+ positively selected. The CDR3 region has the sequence CASSLWAGVSYEQYF. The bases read TGTGCCAGCAGCTTGTGGGCAGGGGTATCCTACGAGCAGTACTTC.